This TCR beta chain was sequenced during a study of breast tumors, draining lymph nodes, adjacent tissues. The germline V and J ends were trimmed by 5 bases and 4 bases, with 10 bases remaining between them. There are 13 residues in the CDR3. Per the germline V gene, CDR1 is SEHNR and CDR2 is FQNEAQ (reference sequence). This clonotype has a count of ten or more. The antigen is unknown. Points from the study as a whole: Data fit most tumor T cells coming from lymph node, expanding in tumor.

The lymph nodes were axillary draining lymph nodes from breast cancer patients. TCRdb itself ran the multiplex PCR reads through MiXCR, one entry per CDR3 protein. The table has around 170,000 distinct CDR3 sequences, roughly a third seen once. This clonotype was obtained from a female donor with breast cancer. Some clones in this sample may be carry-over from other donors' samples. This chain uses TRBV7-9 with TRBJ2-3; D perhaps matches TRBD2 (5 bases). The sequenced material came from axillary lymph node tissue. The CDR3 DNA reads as TGTGCCAGCAGCCCACCGGGGTCAGATACGCAGTATTTT. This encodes CASSPPGSDTQYF.